This T cell receptor (beta chain) appears in the sequencing data of a study of T-cell memory formation after mild COVID-19. At the level of the study: In these data, TCR clusters were largely donor specific. Findings of the study overall: Unconfirmed was the SARS-CoV-2 specificity of second-wave clones that peaked on day 37.

Trimming shortened V by 5 bases and J by 4 bases, and 17 bases separated the two germline ends. CDR3 size: 15 residues. The germline V gene has CDR1 LNHDA and CDR2 SQIVND (reference sequence). 5'RACE with constant-segment primers built TCRalpha and TCRbeta cDNA libraries with UMIs. TCRdb re-derived calls from the 5' RACE reads in MiXCR, one entry per CDR3 protein. This sample has 290,000 or so distinct CDR3 sequences, with approximately 19% found just once. Turning to this clonotype: What it recognizes is unknown.

The material sequenced was PBMCs or a T cell subset sorted from them (not recorded which). The V gene is TRBV19, the J gene TRBJ1-1; perhaps TRBD1 as D (5 bases). The clonotype was recovered from a man aged 18 to 29 who had mild COVID-19 (a few samples of this study predate the infection). Cell type and time point are not known. The CDR3 nucleotides read TGTGCCAGTAGTCTCGTCGGGGCCTTTATCACTGAAGCTTTCTTT. It encodes CASSLVGAFITEAFF.